The 23 T cell receptor beta chains presented below share a single source sample, sequenced in a study of shared clonotypes between healthy human individuals. TCRdb's table, derived via immunoSEQ multiplex PCR, lists solely in-frame clones and lacks some. Of about 2.4 million clones detected, under 95% appear once; the ten largest clones hold approximately 0.36%. Input material: naive CD4+ T cells from PBMCs. Subset noted: CD45RA+ positively selected. The receptors shown here come from a man in his late teens or twenties in good health. Some clones in this sample may be carry-over from other donors' samples.

This chain joins TRBV30 and TRBJ2-1; the match to TRBD2 covers 7 bases. The germline CDR1 and CDR2 sequences are GTSNPN and SVGIG (reference sequence). The CDR3 runs to 17 residues. V lost 3 bases and J lost 0; bases outside the gene matches: 11. The CDR3 DNA follows: TGTGCCTGGAGCCCCGCCACGGGAGGCCACTCCTACAATGAGCAGTTCTTC. This gives the protein CAWSPATGGHSYNEQFF.

V usage is TRBV9 and J usage is TRBJ1-5, with D possibly TRBD1 on 6 matching bases. The ends were cut back, 2 bases at V and 5 bases at J, with 14 bases in the middle. This CDR3 comprises 15 residues. CDR1 and CDR2 (germline): SGDLS, YYNGEE. CDR3 sequence (DNA): TGTGCCAGCAGCGTCACAGGGCGGGGGGATCAGCCCCAGCATTTT. Translated: CASSVTGRGDQPQHF.

CDR3 DNA: TGTGCCAGCTCAACTACTCTAAGCGGGACTGCGTCTTCCGGGGAGCTGTTTTTT. Translated: CASSTTLSGTASSGELFF. This chain joins TRBV18 and TRBJ2-2; TRBD2 matches 7 bases. The CDR3 runs to 18 residues. Germline-derived CDR1 and CDR2 are KGHSH and LQKENI. V lost 5 bases, J lost 6 bases, and 18 bases stayed unmatched.

The chain couples TRBV7-9 to TRBJ1-1; weak D call: TRBD1 (5 bases). The germline V gene has CDR1 SEHNR and CDR2 FQNEAQ (reference sequence). The CDR3 has 15 residues. Between the trimmed V and J ends, which lost 8 bases and 5 bases, there was a span of 21 bases. The CDR3 DNA follows: TGTGCCAGCGGACTTAATCTGGGACGGACTACTGAAGCTTTCTTT. It specifies CASGLNLGRTTEAFF. Complete variable domain (other parts from reference TRBV7-9 and TRBJ1-1): DTGVSQNPRHKITKRGQNVTFRCDPISEHNRLYWYRQTLGQGPEFLTYFQNEAQLEKSRLLSDRFSAERPKGSFSTLEIQRTEQGDSAMYLCASGLNLGRTTEAFFGQGTRLTVV.

The chain carries TRBV12-5 and TRBJ2-5; D is uncertain. Germline-derived CDR1 and CDR2 are LGHNT and FRNRAP. The V end lost 5 bases, the J end lost 7 bases, and 11 bases lay between the germline ends. The CDR3 consists of 12 residues. This CDR3 is CASGPGWGTQYF. The CDR3 nucleotides are TGTGCTAGTGGTCCCGGGTGGGGGACCCAGTACTTC.

This chain uses TRBV4-1 with TRBJ2-1; 10 bases match TRBD2. Germline V gives CDR1 MGHRA, CDR2 YSYEKL. V was pared by 0 bases and J by 0 bases, with 8 bases of the junction left unmatched. This CDR3 comprises 19 residues. The CDR3 sequence is CASSQDLAGGWSSYNEQFF. CDR3 DNA: TGCGCCAGCAGCCAAGATTTAGCGGGAGGCTGGAGCTCCTACAATGAGCAGTTCTTC.

This sequence joins TRBV7-8 and TRBJ2-7, with 9 bases aligning to TRBD2. V was pared by 1 base and J by 6 bases, with 10 bases of the junction left unmatched. The CDR3 has 16 amino acids. Germline CDR1 SGHVS, CDR2 FQNEAQ. CDR3 coding DNA: TGTGCCAGCAGCTTAGAGTCTAGCGGGATACTTCTCGAGCAGTACTTC. Amino acids: CASSLESSGILLEQYF. The whole variable domain, filled in from reference TRBV7-8 and TRBJ2-7, reads GAGVSQSPRYKVAKRGQDVALRCDPISGHVSLFWYQQALGQGPEFLTYFQNEAQLDKSGLPSDRFFAERPEGSVSTLKIQRTQQEDSAVYLCASSLESSGILLEQYFGPGTRLTVT.

This clone has just one count. The rearrangement links TRBV19 to TRBJ1-2; no definite D call. Between the trimmed V and J ends, which lost 5 bases and 4 bases, there was a span of 11 bases. Germline values: CDR1 LNHDA, CDR2 SQIVND (reference sequence). The length of the CDR3 is 13 residues. The CDR3 reads CASSSVSRYGYTF. The CDR3 nucleotides are TGTGCCAGTAGTTCCGTGAGCCGCTATGGCTACACCTTC.

As for this clone: Distinct nucleotide sequences in the sample also encode this CDR3. The V call is TRBV18, the J call TRBJ2-7; D is ambiguous. CDR3 length equals 13 residues. Trimming pared 4 bases from V and 4 bases from J, leaving 11 bases between. CDR1 and CDR2 from the germline V gene are KGHSH and LQKENI. The CDR3 DNA is TGTGCCAGCTCACTCACGGGTGGGTACGAGCAGTACTTC. Encoded protein: CASSLTGGYEQYF.

CDR3 protein: CASSFGTAGNTIYF. The CDR3 nucleotides read TGTGCCAGCAGTTTCGGGACAGCTGGAAACACCATATATTTT. The J gene is TRBJ1-3, the V gene TRBV6-5; 7 bases fit TRBD1. V shed 4 bases, J shed 2 bases, and the junction held 2 bases outside the gene matches. From germline, CDR1 is MNHEY and CDR2 SVGAGI. CDR3 length: 14 residues.

The chain recombines TRBV9 with TRBJ1-2; tentative D call: TRBD1 (6 bases). Germline assignment: CDR1 SGDLS and CDR2 YYNGEE. This CDR3 spans 15 amino acids. Deletions cut 0 bases from V and 5 bases from J, with 14 bases between. The CDR3 spells CASSVDWTAEYGYTF. The CDR3 DNA reads TGTGCCAGCAGCGTAGACTGGACAGCGGAATATGGCTACACCTTC. Based on the CDR3 plus reference TRBV9 and TRBJ1-2, the full variable domain is DSGVTQTPKHLITATGQRVTLRCSPRSGDLSVYWYQQSLDQGLQFLIQYYNGEERAKGNILERFSAQQFPDLHSELNLSSLELGDSALYFCASSVDWTAEYGYTFGSGTRLTVV.

The chain couples TRBV5-4 to TRBJ2-7; D is ambiguous. From germline, CDR1 is SGHNT and CDR2 YYREEE (reference sequence). V was clipped by 1 base and J by 10 bases, with 12 bases between them. The CDR3 has 12 residues. In nucleotides, the CDR3 is TGTGCCAGCAGCTTGAACGCGGAGTTCCAGTACTTC. Translated: CASSLNAEFQYF.

For this clone: The sample contains more than one DNA sequence encoding this CDR3. The chain is built from TRBV5-1 and TRBJ2-7; 8 positions match TRBD2. The junction had 6 bases not matched to a gene; V was cut back by 0 bases and J by 4 bases. The V gene's germline CDR1 is SGHRS and CDR2 YFSETQ. The CDR3 loop spans 15 amino acids. CDR3 in amino acids: CASSLAVAGSYEQYF. The CDR3 nucleotides read TGCGCCAGCAGCTTGGCGGTAGCGGGATCGTACGAGCAGTACTTC.

The chain employs TRBV7-9 and TRBJ1-1; no clear D. This CDR3 is built from 11 residues. Germline loops: CDR1 SEHNR, CDR2 FQNEAQ (reference sequence). V lost 5 bases to trimming and J lost 8 bases, with 9 bases between them. CDR3 region: CASSRLGEAFF. The CDR3 DNA reads as TGTGCCAGCAGCCGCCTGGGGGAAGCTTTCTTT. The variable domain in full, with the rest retrieved from reference TRBV7-9 and TRBJ1-1, is DTGVSQNPRHKITKRGQNVTFRCDPISEHNRLYWYRQTLGQGPEFLTYFQNEAQLEKSRLLSDRFSAERPKGSFSTLEIQRTEQGDSAMYLCASSRLGEAFFGQGTRLTVV.

The chain combines TRBV30 with TRBJ2-5, with D possibly matching TRBD1 (5 bases). V gave up 0 bases and J gave up 4 bases, with 15 bases separating them. Germline CDR1 and CDR2: GTSNPN and SVGIG (reference sequence). This CDR3 is built from 15 residues. CDR3 DNA: TGTGCCTGGAGTGTAGTTCTCTTCCAGGGAGAGACCCAGTACTTC. This gives the protein CAWSVVLFQGETQYF. Variable domain in full (rest from reference TRBV30 and TRBJ2-5): SQTIHQWPATLVQPVGSPLSLECTVEGTSNPNLYWYRQAAGRGLQLLFYSVGIGQISSEVPQNLSASRPQDRQFILSSKKLLLSDSGFYLCAWSVVLFQGETQYFGPGTRLLVL.

The chain has TRBV25-1 and TRBJ2-1, with D possibly matching TRBD2 (5 bases). V lost 5 bases to trimming and J lost 0 bases, with 17 bases between them. This CDR3 contains 17 residues. The germline CDR1 and CDR2 sequences are MGHDK and SYGVNS. CDR3 DNA sequence: TGTGCCAGCAGTAGTTTAAGCGGAGAGAGCTCCTACAATGAGCAGTTCTTC. It codes for CASSSLSGESSYNEQFF.

This chain joins TRBV29-1 and TRBJ1-1; TRBD1 matches at 11 bases. With V trimmed by 1 base and J by 5 bases, 12 bases remained unmatched. The CDR3 runs 17 residues. Germline V gene lookup returns CDR1 SQVTM and CDR2 ANQGSEA. In DNA form, the CDR3 reads TGCAGCGTTGAAGGGACGTTCTACGGACAGGGGGCAACTGAAGCTTTCTTT. This translates into CSVEGTFYGQGATEAFF.

The chain employs TRBV5-4 and TRBJ2-5; D uncertain. The CDR3 length is 16 residues. CDR1 SGHNT and CDR2 YYREEE come from the germline V gene (reference sequence). Trimming left V 6 bases short and J 6 bases short, with 24 bases between. The CDR3, as DNA: TGTGCCAGCACCACATTTGGCGGACCGGGCTTGAAGACCCAGTACTTC. It yields the protein CASTTFGGPGLKTQYF.

Of note for this clone: Additional DNA sequences in this sample encode the identical CDR3. CDR3 bases: TGTGCCAGCAGTGATCCACAGGGGGCAGGGGAGACCCAGTACTTC. Encoded protein: CASSDPQGAGETQYF. V gene TRBV25-1 combines with J gene TRBJ2-5; 9 bases are shared with TRBD1. J was trimmed by 5 bases and V by 3 bases; bases with no gene match: 7. The CDR3 totals 15 residues. Germline V gene sequence: CDR1 MGHDK, CDR2 SYGVNS.

The chain carries TRBV7-8 and TRBJ2-5; D is undetermined. The DNA end is more similar to TRBJ2-7, so the J call may be wrong. The CDR3 runs 14 residues. Germline CDR1 reads SGHVS; CDR2 reads FQNEAQ. The CDR3 DNA reads as TGTGCCAGCAGCTCCCGGAGAACCTCCTACGAGCAGTACTTC. It yields the protein CASSSRRTSYEQYF.

The chain uses TRBV5-1 and TRBJ2-5, with a weak D call TRBD2 (5 bases). The ends were cut back, 0 bases at V and 3 bases at J, with 12 bases in the middle. CDR3 length equals 15 residues. Germline V CDR1 and CDR2: SGHRS, YFSETQ. CDR3 region: CASSLGLAEEETQYF. The CDR3 nucleotides read TGCGCCAGCAGCTTGGGGCTAGCCGAAGAAGAGACCCAGTACTTC.

J is TRBJ2-7 and V is TRBV5-1, with D perhaps matching TRBD1 (6 bases). Between the trimmed V and J ends, which lost 4 bases and 6 bases, there was a span of 20 bases. Germline lookup yields CDR1 SGHRS and CDR2 YFSETQ. The CDR3 is 15 amino acids. The chain's CDR3 is CASSLARQGWSEQYF. The CDR3 DNA sequence: TGCGCCAGCAGCCTGGCCCGGCAGGGGTGGTCCGAGCAGTACTTC.

The chain joins TRBV7-9 to TRBJ2-5; 12 bases fit TRBD2. The better agreement between TRBJ2-7 and the DNA end casts doubt on the J call. CDR3 length: 15 residues. Germline V CDR1 and CDR2: SEHNR, FQNEAQ (reference sequence). The CDR3 DNA reads as TGTGCCAGCAGCTTAGATGGGACTAGCGGGTACGAGCAGTACTTC. It is translated as CASSLDGTSGYEQYF.